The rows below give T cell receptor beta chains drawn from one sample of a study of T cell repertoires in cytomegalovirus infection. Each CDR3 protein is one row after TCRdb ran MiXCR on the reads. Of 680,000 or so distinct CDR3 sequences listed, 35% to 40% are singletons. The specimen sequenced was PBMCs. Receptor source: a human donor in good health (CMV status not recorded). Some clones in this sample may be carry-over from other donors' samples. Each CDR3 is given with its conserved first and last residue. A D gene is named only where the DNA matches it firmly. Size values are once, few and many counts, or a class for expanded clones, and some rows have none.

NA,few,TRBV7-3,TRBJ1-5,CASSADGDQPQHF,TGTGCCAGCAGCGCCGACGGCGATCAGCCCCAGCATTTT
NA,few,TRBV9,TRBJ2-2,CASSPTWNTGELFF,TGTGCCAGCAGCCCCACCTGGAACACCGGGGAGCTGTTTTTT
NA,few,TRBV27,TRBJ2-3,CASSPIGTLVSTDTQYF,TGTGCCAGCAGCCCTATAGGGACACTAGTTAGCACAGATACGCAGTATTTT
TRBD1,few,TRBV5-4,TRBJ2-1,CASSPDRGRVNEQFF,TGTGCCAGCAGCCCTGACAGGGGGAGGGTTAATGAGCAGTTCTTC
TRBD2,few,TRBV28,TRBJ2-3,CASSLELAGGPGEVTQYF,TGTGCCAGCAGTTTGGAACTAGCGGGTGGCCCGGGGGAAGTTACGCAGTATTTT
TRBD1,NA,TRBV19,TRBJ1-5,CASSPSGTAFLYSNQPQHF,TGTGCCAGTAGTCCCTCCGGGACAGCGTTCCTTTATAGCAATCAGCCCCAGCATTTT
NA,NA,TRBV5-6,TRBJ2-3,CASSLALGMLPTDTQYF,TGTGCCAGCAGCTTGGCTCTAGGTATGCTTCCCACAGATACGCAGTATTTT
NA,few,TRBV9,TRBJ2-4,CASSPGTPSPLAKNIQYF,TGTGCCAGCAGCCCGGGGACTCCGTCGCCCTTAGCCAAAAACATTCAGTACTTC
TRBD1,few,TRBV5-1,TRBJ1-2,CASSTLTGGAKNYGYTF,TGCGCCAGCAGCACGCTGACAGGGGGCGCAAAGAACTATGGCTACACCTTC
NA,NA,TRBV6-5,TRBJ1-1,CASKGLQTGRTEAFF,TGTGCCAGCAAAGGTCTCCAGACAGGACGCACTGAAGCTTTCTTT
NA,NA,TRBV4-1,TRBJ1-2,CASSLVDGNNYGYTF,TGCGCCAGCAGCCTCGTCGACGGGAACAACTATGGCTACACCTTC
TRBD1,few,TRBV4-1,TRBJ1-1,CASSLTQGEEAFF,TGCGCCAGCAGCCTAACACAGGGGGAAGAAGCTTTCTTT
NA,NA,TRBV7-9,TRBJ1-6,CASSWGSPGDPNSPLHF,TGTGCCAGCAGCTGGGGAAGTCCCGGGGACCCGAATTCACCCCTCCACTTT
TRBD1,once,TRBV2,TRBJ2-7,CARKGGDVYEQYF,TGTGCCAGGAAAGGGGGCGATGTCTACGAGCAGTACTTC
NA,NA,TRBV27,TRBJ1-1,CASSLNGAWNTEAFF,TGTGCCAGCAGTTTAAATGGGGCATGGAACACTGAAGCTTTCTTT
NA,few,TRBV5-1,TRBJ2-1,CASSSGGGAMTPYNEQFF,TGCGCCAGCAGCTCCGGAGGGGGGGCTATGACTCCCTACAATGAGCAGTTCTTC
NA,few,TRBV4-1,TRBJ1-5,CASSQDIRQPQHF,TGCGCCAGCAGCCAAGATATCAGGCAGCCCCAGCATTTT
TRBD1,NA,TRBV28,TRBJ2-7,CASSGQGREQYF,TGTGCCAGCTCCGGACAGGGAAGGGAGCAGTACTTC
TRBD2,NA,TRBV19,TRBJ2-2,CASSVSSGRAWTGELFF,TGTGCCAGTAGTGTCTCTAGCGGGAGGGCTTGGACCGGGGAGCTGTTTTTT
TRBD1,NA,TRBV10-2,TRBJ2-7,CASSERGQGYEQYF,TGCGCCAGCAGTGAGAGGGGACAGGGGTACGAGCAGTACTTC
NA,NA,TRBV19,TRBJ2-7,CASSMAQGTYEQYF,TGTGCCAGTAGTATGGCACAGGGCACCTACGAGCAGTACTTC
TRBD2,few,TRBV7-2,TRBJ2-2,CASSSLAGGRAGELFF,TGTGCCAGCAGCTCTCTAGCGGGAGGGCGGGCCGGGGAGCTGTTTTTT
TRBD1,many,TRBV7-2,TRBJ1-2,CASSPHPTGGKFYGYTF,TGTGCCAGCAGCCCCCATCCGACAGGGGGCAAGTTCTATGGCTACACCTTC
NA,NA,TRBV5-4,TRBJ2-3,CASSSMVRPDTQYF,TGTGCCAGCAGCTCCATGGTTCGACCAGATACGCAGTATTTT
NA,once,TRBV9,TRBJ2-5,CASSVEAGHQETQYF,TGTGCCAGCAGCGTAGAGGCAGGCCACCAAGAGACCCAGTACTTC
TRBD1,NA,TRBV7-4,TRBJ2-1,CASSPRTGGLGGEQFF,TGTGCCAGCAGCCCCCGGACAGGGGGCTTGGGAGGTGAGCAGTTCTTC
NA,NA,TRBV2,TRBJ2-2,CASSEFLTLNTGELFF,TGTGCCAGCAGTGAATTCTTGACACTGAACACCGGGGAGCTGTTTTTT
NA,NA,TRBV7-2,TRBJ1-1,CASSFAGTLNTEAFF,TGTGCCAGCAGCTTCGCCGGGACCTTGAACACTGAAGCTTTCTTT
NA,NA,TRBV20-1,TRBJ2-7,CSAPPRAAKPSFEQYF,TGCAGTGCGCCCCCCAGGGCAGCCAAGCCATCCTTCGAGCAGTACTTC
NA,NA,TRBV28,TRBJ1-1,CASSAGVYTEAFF,TGTGCCAGCAGCGCAGGGGTTTACACTGAAGCTTTCTTT
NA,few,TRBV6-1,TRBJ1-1,CASSPSLTAPTEAFF,TGTGCCAGCAGTCCTTCCTTGACAGCCCCCACTGAAGCTTTCTTT
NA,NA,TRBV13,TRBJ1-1,CASSRRQSNTEAFF,TGTGCCAGCAGCCGACGTCAGTCGAACACTGAAGCTTTCTTT
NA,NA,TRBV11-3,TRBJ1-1,CASSLFRGDTEAFF,TGTGCCAGCAGCTTATTTAGAGGGGACACTGAAGCTTTCTTT
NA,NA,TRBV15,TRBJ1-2,CATSRDQGFDGYTF,TGTGCCACCAGCAGAGATCAGGGGTTCGATGGCTACACCTTC
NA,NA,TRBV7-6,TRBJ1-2,CASSLGGLEGYPF,TGTGCCAGCAGCTTAGGAGGACTAGAGGGCTACCCCTTC
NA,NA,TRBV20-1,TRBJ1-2,CSARKVLGGYTF,TGCAGTGCTAGAAAAGTGCTAGGTGGCTACACCTTC
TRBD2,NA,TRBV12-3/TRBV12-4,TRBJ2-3,CARISGTSGIGADTQYF,TGTGCCCGCATCTCCGGGACTAGCGGGATCGGCGCAGATACGCAGTATTTT
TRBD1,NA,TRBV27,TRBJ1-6,CASSLGQGATPLHF,TGTGCCAGCAGTTTAGGACAGGGGGCCACACCCCTCCACTTT
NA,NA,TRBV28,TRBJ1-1,CASSLSAGSSEAFF,TGTGCCAGCAGTTTATCTGCAGGGTCCTCTGAAGCTTTCTTT
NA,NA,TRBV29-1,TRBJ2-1,CSVEPGTSSYNEQFF,TGCAGCGTCGAACCCGGGACCAGCTCCTACAATGAGCAGTTCTTC
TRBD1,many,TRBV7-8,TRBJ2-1,CASSFAGTGRDEQFF,TGTGCCAGCAGCTTCGCCGGGACAGGGAGGGATGAGCAGTTCTTC
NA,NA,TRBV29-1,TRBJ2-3,CSVDASDTSYF,TGCAGCGTTGACGCGTCAGATACGTCCTATTTT
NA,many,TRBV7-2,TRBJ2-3,CASSLGIMGDTQYF,TGTGCCAGCAGCCTCGGGATTATGGGAGATACGCAGTATTTT
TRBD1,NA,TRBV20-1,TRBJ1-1,CSASPGGTEAFF,TGCAGTGCTAGCCCAGGGGGCACTGAAGCTTTCTTT
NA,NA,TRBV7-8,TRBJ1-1,CASSSLTGGQRTEAFF,TGTGCCAGCAGCTCACTGACCGGGGGGCAACGCACTGAAGCTTTCTTT
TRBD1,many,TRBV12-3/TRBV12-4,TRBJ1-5,CASIAGGGQPQHF,TGTGCCAGCATTGCAGGGGGTGGACAGCCCCAGCATTTT